This T cell receptor (beta chain) was retrieved from a study of CD8+ T cells in alopecia areata. After removal of 5 bases from V and 4 bases from J, the junction contained 12 bases not matched to a gene. CDR1 SQVTM and CDR2 ANQGSEA come from the germline V gene. The CDR3 is 15 amino acids. RNA was extracted and reverse transcribed into cDNA as the sequencing template. The protocol was immunoSEQ multiplex PCR, while the TCRdb copy is restricted to in-frame clones and leaves out a portion. This table holds roughly 200,000 clones, around 63% found once. The sample was CD4+ T cells sorted from blood, taken at week 0. The V call is TRBV29-1, the J call TRBJ1-2, with 8 bases that match TRBD1. The source of this sequence is a human donor with alopecia areata. The CDR3 region has the DNA TGCAGCGTTATGATCCGGGACAGGTTCCTCTATGGCTACACCTTC. Protein sequence: CSVMIRDRFLYGYTF.